Given below is one TCR beta chain in context. The sample originates from a study of T cell responses to AZD1222 COVID-19 vaccine. Second-dose schedules of about 4 or about 12 weeks were combined. This CDR3 contains 17 residues. In germline, CDR1 is SGHVS, CDR2 FQNEAQ. The V and J ends lost 1 base and 4 bases, in that order; junction bases with no gene match: 5. Repertoires were generated with immunoSEQ multiplex PCR, while TCRdb's copy carries only in-frame clones and drops some. Among over 85,000 clones, about nine tenths were seen once, and the ten largest hold about 17%. The clonotype was recovered from an adult who received the AZD1222 COVID-19 vaccine. The chain is built from TRBV7-8 and TRBJ2-1, with 12 bases lining up with TRBD2. Source: peripheral blood, taken 28 days after the second AZD1222 dose. The CDR3 reads CASSLGGLAGFYNEQFF. Written as DNA, the CDR3 is TGTGCCAGCAGCTTAGGAGGACTAGCGGGATTTTACAATGAGCAGTTCTTC.